This TCR beta chain was captured by sequencing in a study of shared clonotypes between healthy human individuals. Broader study findings: Sorted-subset sequencing, rarefaction showed, was incomplete despite large depth.

Per the germline V gene, CDR1 is MRHNA and CDR2 is SNTAGT. The length of the CDR3 is 17 residues. V shed 4 bases and J shed 0 bases, with 16 bases lying between them. The table came from immunoSEQ multiplex PCR; TCRdb's copy has only in-frame clones and leaves some out. The sample lists about 2 million clones, around 96% seen once, with 1% to 1.5% in the top ten. A remark on this clone: Its antigen is undetermined.

CD8 cells classed as naive were CD45RO-negative and positively selected for CCR7, excluding terminally differentiated effector memory CD45RA+ cells. The specimen sequenced was naive CD8+ T cells sorted from blood. The J gene is TRBJ2-1, the V gene TRBV6-4; D is perhaps TRBD1 (6 bases). This sequence was found in a man aged 18 to 29 in good health. The CDR3 DNA sequence: TGTGCCAGCAGTGTTTTAGGGGGTGGAAGCTCCTACAATGAGCAGTTCTTC. Protein: CASSVLGGGSSYNEQFF.